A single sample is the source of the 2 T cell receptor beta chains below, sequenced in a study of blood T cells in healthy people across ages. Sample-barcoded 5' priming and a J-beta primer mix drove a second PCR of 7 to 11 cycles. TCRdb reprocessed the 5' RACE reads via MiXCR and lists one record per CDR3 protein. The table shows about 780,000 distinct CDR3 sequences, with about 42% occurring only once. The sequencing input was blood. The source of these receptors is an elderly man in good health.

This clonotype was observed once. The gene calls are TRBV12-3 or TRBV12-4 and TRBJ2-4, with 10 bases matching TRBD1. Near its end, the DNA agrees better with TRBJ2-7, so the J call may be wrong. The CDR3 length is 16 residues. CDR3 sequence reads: CASSSPRTGGYDEQYF. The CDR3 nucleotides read TGTGCCAGCAGTTCCCCTAGGACAGGGGGTTACGACGAGCAGTACTTC.

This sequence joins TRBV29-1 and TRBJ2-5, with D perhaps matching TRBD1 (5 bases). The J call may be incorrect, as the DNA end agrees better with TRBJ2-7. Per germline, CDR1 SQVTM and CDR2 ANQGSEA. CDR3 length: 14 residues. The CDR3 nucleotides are TGCAGCGTCTCACGGGCAGGGAAGTTCGACGAGCAGTACTTC. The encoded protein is CSVSRAGKFDEQYF.